This T cell receptor beta chain was recovered during a study of Graves' ophthalmopathy and Graves' hyperthyroidism. Study details: Specimen type is peripheral blood, obtained at initial diagnosis before any treatment.

The authors amplified TCR beta CDR3 regions, and they did so from RNA transcripts for repertoire sequencing. Second-round multiplex PCR came after first-round RT-PCR with HTBI primers. TCRdb processed the multiplex PCR reads anew with MiXCR; each CDR3 protein has one entry. The sample carries 340,000 or so distinct CDR3 sequences, 15% to 20% recorded once. This clonotype was recorded many times. The antigen remains unidentified. The V end was cut by 3 bases, the J end by 5 bases, with 11 bases between. The CDR3 has 13 residues. Germline lookup yields CDR1 ENHRY and CDR2 SYGVKD. Study-wide findings and caveats: Prediction of ophthalmopathy progression reached over 65% sensitivity and under 80% specificity. Blood was where most expanded thyroid clonotypes above 0.001 frequency also turned up.

Sample: peripheral blood. The rearrangement joins TRBV10-3 to TRBJ2-7; possible D gene TRBD1, 6 bases. The sequence came from an adult man with Graves' ophthalmopathy. The chain's CDR3 is CAISDIQGNEQYF. CDR3 nucleotide sequence: TGTGCCATCAGTGATATACAGGGTAACGAGCAGTACTTC.